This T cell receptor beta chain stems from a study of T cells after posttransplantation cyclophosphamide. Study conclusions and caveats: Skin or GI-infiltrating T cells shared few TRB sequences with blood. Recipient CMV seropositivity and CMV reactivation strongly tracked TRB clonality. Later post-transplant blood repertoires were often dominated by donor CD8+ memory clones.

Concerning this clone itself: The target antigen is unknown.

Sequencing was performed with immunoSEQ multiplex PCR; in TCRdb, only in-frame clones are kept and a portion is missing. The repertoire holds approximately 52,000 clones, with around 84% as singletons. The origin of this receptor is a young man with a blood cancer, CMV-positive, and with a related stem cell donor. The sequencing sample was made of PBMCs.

This chain's CDR3 is CASSLGTSKPGEQFF. In nucleotides, the CDR3 is TGCGCCAGCAGCCTCGGGACTAGCAAGCCGGGTGAGCAGTTCTTC. This chain joins TRBV5-1 and TRBJ2-1, with 9 bases identical to TRBD2. The junction had 11 bases not matched to a gene; V was cut back by 4 bases and J by 9 bases. The CDR3 totals 15 residues. Germline-derived CDR1 and CDR2 are SGHRS and YFSETQ. Drawing the rest from reference TRBV5-1 and TRBJ2-1, the complete variable domain is KAGVTQTPRYLIKTRGQQVTLSCSPISGHRSVSWYQQTPGQGLQFLFEYFSETQRNKGNFPGRFSGRQFSNSRSEMNVSTLELGDSALYLCASSLGTSKPGEQFFGPGTRLTVL.